Below are 30 T cell receptor beta chains sequenced from a single sample in a study of identical twins. A single record per CDR3 protein comes from TCRdb applying MiXCR to the 5' RACE reads. The data hold roughly 250,000 distinct CDR3 sequences, with roughly 7.5% observed a single time. This same sample was also part of a study on yellow fever vaccine responses in identical twins.

Sequenced material: CD8+ T cells sorted from blood. Receptor source: a woman aged 18-29 years in good health.

This clonotype came up many times. This chain links TRBV4-1 with TRBJ2-7; maybe TRBD1 (6 bases). The CDR3 is 13 amino acids. Germline assignment: CDR1 MGHRA and CDR2 YSYEKL. V lost 6 bases, J lost 6 bases, and 15 bases lay in between. The CDR3, as DNA: TGCGCCAGCAGTGAAGGACAGAGGGGCGAGCAGTACGTC. Its translation: CASSEGQRGEQYV.

The chain links TRBV6-2 or TRBV6-3 to TRBJ2-1; 7 bases are a match to TRBD1. Germline trimming cut 4 bases from V and 5 bases from J; bases unmatched to any gene: 11. The germline CDR1 and CDR2 sequences are MNHEY and SVGEGT. The CDR3 has 16 amino acids. The CDR3 reads CASSSRFGTANNEQFF. DNA for the CDR3: TGTGCCAGCAGTTCCCGGTTCGGGACAGCTAACAATGAGCAGTTCTTC.

This clonotype has a handful of counts. In DNA, the CDR3 is TGCGCCAGCAGCGCTGGGCTAGCGGGTCCTAGGGATTCCTACGAGCAGTACTTC. Its translation is CASSAGLAGPRDSYEQYF. The rearrangement links TRBV5-1 to TRBJ2-7, with TRBD2 identical over 8 bases. Looked up from germline, CDR1 is SGHRS and CDR2 is YFSETQ. The V gene end was trimmed by 4 bases and the J gene end by 1 base; junction bases not matched to a gene: 16. The CDR3 runs to 18 residues. Combining the CDR3 with reference TRBV5-1 and TRBJ2-7 gives the whole variable domain KAGVTQTPRYLIKTRGQQVTLSCSPISGHRSVSWYQQTPGQGLQFLFEYFSETQRNKGNFPGRFSGRQFSNSRSEMNVSTLELGDSALYLCASSAGLAGPRDSYEQYFGPGTRLTVT.

The V and J genes are TRBV27 and TRBJ2-3; TRBD2 might be the D (5 bases). Trimming pared 6 bases from V and 6 bases from J, leaving 7 bases between. CDR3 size: 11 residues. Germline V gives CDR1 MNHEY, CDR2 SMNVEV (reference sequence). CDR3 in amino acids: CASRRRDTQYF. DNA of the CDR3: TGTGCCAGCAGACGGAGGGATACGCAGTATTTT.

The sample holds many counts of this clonotype. This chain connects TRBV4-1 to TRBJ2-7, with 7 nucleotides matching TRBD1. The CDR3 runs to 14 residues. The V and J ends lost 4 bases and 7 bases, in that order; junction bases with no gene match: 10. From germline, CDR1 is MGHRA and CDR2 YSYEKL. The CDR3 spells CASSPRDSGGEQYV. The CDR3 nucleotides read TGCGCCAGCAGCCCTCGGGACAGCGGAGGTGAGCAGTACGTC.

This clonotype came up a few times. The genes are TRBV7-2 and TRBJ2-1, with TRBD2 matching over 7 bases. The CDR3 length is 15 residues. Losses at the gene ends were 2 bases for V and 6 bases for J; bases not matched to a gene: 7. Germline lookup yields CDR1 SGHTA and CDR2 FQGNSA. Written as DNA, the CDR3 is TGTGCCAGCAGCTTACCGTGGGAGGGCCGCAATGAGCAGTTCTTC. It translates to CASSLPWEGRNEQFF.

The chain has TRBV2 and TRBJ2-5; 7 bases are shared with TRBD1. V dropped 5 bases and J dropped 2; count of bases not matched to a gene: 5. CDR1 SNHLY and CDR2 FYNNEI come from the germline V gene. The CDR3 has 14 residues. The CDR3 DNA reads TGTGCCAGCAGTTCCGGGACAGTTCAAGAGACCCAGTACTTC. Encoded protein: CASSSGTVQETQYF. Combining the CDR3 with reference TRBV2 and TRBJ2-5 gives the whole variable domain EPEVTQTPSHQVTQMGQEVILRCVPISNHLYFYWYRQILGQKVEFLVSFYNNEISEKSEIFDDQFSVERPDGSNFTLKIRSTKLEDSAMYFCASSSGTVQETQYFGPGTRLLVL.

This clonotype was observed a handful of times. This chain links TRBV2 with TRBJ1-5, with 7 bases identical to TRBD1. The CDR3 loop spans 16 amino acids. Germline CDR1 SNHLY, CDR2 FYNNEI. V gave up 6 bases and J gave up 1 base; unmatched junction bases: 9. The CDR3 bases are TGTGCCAGCAGGCCAACAGGGGAAGGGAGCAATCAGCCCCAGCATTTT. Translation gives CASRPTGEGSNQPQHF.

This rearrangement joins TRBV7-1 to TRBJ2-5; 8 bases match TRBD2. TRBV7-1 counts as an open reading frame of uncertain function. CDR3 length: 16 amino acids. V lost 3 bases and J lost 7; bases outside the gene matches: 13. The CDR3 sequence is CASSSGGTSFTVTQYF. The CDR3 DNA sequence: TGTGCCAGCAGCTCTGGAGGGACTAGTTTCACGGTGACCCAGTACTTC.

This clonotype was observed at least ten times. J is TRBJ2-1 and V is TRBV27; D may match TRBD1 or TRBD2 (5 bases each). Germline V CDR1 and CDR2: MNHEY, SMNVEV (reference sequence). The CDR3 extends over 12 amino acids. V lost 2 bases, J lost 8 bases, and 7 bases lay in between. The CDR3 protein is CASSLRGHEQFF. The CDR3 DNA is TGTGCCAGCAGTTTAAGGGGACATGAGCAGTTCTTC.

The chain is built from TRBV4-2 and TRBJ2-7; TRBD2 matches 11 bases. The CDR3 loop spans 16 amino acids. Germline-derived CDR1 and CDR2 are LGHNA and YNFKEQ. Losses at the gene ends were 1 base for V and 6 bases for J; bases not matched to a gene: 8. In DNA form, the CDR3 reads TGTGCCAGCAGCCAAGTCATACTAGCGGGAGTCTCCGAGCAGTACTTC. It is translated as CASSQVILAGVSEQYF.

The J gene is TRBJ2-7, the V gene TRBV12-3 or TRBV12-4, with 9 bases that match TRBD1. V gave up 5 bases and J gave up 3 bases; unmatched junction bases: 14. This CDR3 contains 17 residues. In DNA form, the CDR3 reads TGTGCCAGCAGTCAAACCTGGACAGGGGAGGATGACTACGAGCAGTACTTC. As protein: CASSQTWTGEDDYEQYF.

The chain couples TRBV20-1 to TRBJ1-1; D is ambiguous. Germline CDR1 reads DFQATT; CDR2 reads SNEGSKA (reference sequence). With 4 bases removed from V and 3 bases from J, the gap between germline ends came to 6 bases. The CDR3 has 11 amino acids. Here the CDR3 reads CSATSDTEAFF. As DNA, the CDR3 is TGCAGTGCTACCTCCGACACTGAAGCTTTCTTT.

This clonotype was observed at least ten times. The chain uses TRBV7-9 and TRBJ2-3; D uncertain. V lost 2 bases, J lost 10 bases, and 10 bases lay in between. Germline V gene data show CDR1 as SEHNR and CDR2 as FQNEAQ (reference sequence). This CDR3 contains 12 residues. The CDR3 reads CASSLMSLPQYF. In DNA form, the CDR3 reads TGTGCCAGCAGCTTAATGAGTCTACCGCAGTATTTT.

This clonotype was seen only a few times. This chain connects TRBV10-3 to TRBJ1-2; TRBD1 agrees at 9 bases. Germline assignment: CDR1 ENHRY and CDR2 SYGVKD. Germline trimming cut 11 bases from V and 3 bases from J; bases unmatched to any gene: 7. The length of the CDR3 is 13 residues. CDR3 nucleotide sequence: TGTGCCGTAACAGGGGGCCTAGACTATGGCTACACCTTC. Its protein product is CAVTGGLDYGYTF.

The table lists this clonotype with many counts. The J gene is TRBJ2-7, the V gene TRBV6-2 or TRBV6-3, with D unclear. This CDR3 spans 15 amino acids. Germline V gives CDR1 MNHEY, CDR2 SVGEGT. The germline V and J ends were trimmed by 2 bases and 3 bases, with 14 bases remaining between them. The CDR3: CASSYGPASGYEQYV. CDR3 nucleotides: TGTGCCAGCAGTTACGGGCCGGCCTCCGGCTACGAGCAGTACGTC.

This clonotype occurred once. The chain carries TRBV6-2 or TRBV6-3 and TRBJ2-7; no definite D call. CDR3 length: 16 residues. Trimming cost V 0 bases and J 0 bases, with 12 bases left between them. The V gene's germline CDR1 is MNHEY and CDR2 SVGEGT. The chain's CDR3 is CASSYSMQANSYEQYV. The CDR3 bases are TGTGCCAGCAGTTACTCGATGCAGGCAAACTCCTACGAGCAGTACGTC.

This clonotype was found many times. This chain joins TRBV3-1 and TRBJ2-3, with TRBD1 identical over 7 bases. This CDR3 spans 16 amino acids. In germline, CDR1 is LGHDT, CDR2 YNNKEL (reference sequence). V lost 0 bases to trimming and J lost 3 bases; unmatched junction nucleotides: 6. The CDR3 loop reads CASSQETGSGTDTQYF. The CDR3 DNA is TGTGCCAGCAGCCAAGAGACAGGGTCAGGGACAGATACGCAGTATTTT.

This clonotype was seen ten or more times. This chain connects TRBV5-1 to TRBJ2-3; 11 bases agree with TRBD1. Germline assignment: CDR1 SGHRS and CDR2 YFSETQ. Trimming removed 4 bases from V and 3 bases from J; junction bases left unmatched: 13. The CDR3 is 18 residues long. The CDR3 DNA reads TGCGCCAGCAGCGGGGGACAGGGGGTCAACTCAGGAACAGATACGCAGTATTTT. It translates to CASSGGQGVNSGTDTQYF. The complete variable domain, with remaining parts taken from reference TRBV5-1 and TRBJ2-3, reads KAGVTQTPRYLIKTRGQQVTLSCSPISGHRSVSWYQQTPGQGLQFLFEYFSETQRNKGNFPGRFSGRQFSNSRSEMNVSTLELGDSALYLCASSGGQGVNSGTDTQYFGPGTRLTVL.

This clonotype was observed at least ten times. The rearrangement uses TRBV4-1 and TRBJ1-1, with TRBD1 matching 8 bases. Trimming at V came to 4 bases and at J to 6 bases, leaving 7 bases not matched to a gene. CDR1 is MGHRA and CDR2 is YSYEKL in the germline V gene. The CDR3 consists of 14 residues. DNA of the CDR3: TGCGCCAGCAGCCCCTCGGGACAGGTCGCTGAAGCTTTCTTT. Amino acids: CASSPSGQVAEAFF.

The J gene is TRBJ1-1, the V gene TRBV21-1. TRBV21-1 is a documented pseudogene. The CDR3 spans 14 residues. CDR3 region: CASSPIGENTEAFF. The CDR3 region has the DNA TGTGCCAGCAGCCCAATCGGAGAGAACACTGAAGCTTTCTTT.

The chain uses TRBV19 and TRBJ2-1; the D is unclear. Trimming took 6 bases from V and 7 from J, leaving 13 bases between them. Germline V gene data show CDR1 as LNHDA and CDR2 as SQIVND (reference sequence). CDR3 size: 13 residues. The DNA for the CDR3 is TGTGCCAGTAGCATGAACGCTAAAAATGAGCAGTTCTTC. Translating gives CASSMNAKNEQFF. Drawing the rest from reference TRBV19 and TRBJ2-1, the complete variable domain is DGGITQSPKYLFRKEGQNVTLSCEQNLNHDAMYWYRQDPGQGLRLIYYSQIVNDFQKGDIAEGYSVSREKKESFPLTVTSAQKNPTAFYLCASSMNAKNEQFFGPGTRLTVL.

This chain connects TRBV13 to TRBJ2-7; D not certain. Germline lookup yields CDR1 PRHDT and CDR2 FYEKMQ (reference sequence). With 5 bases removed from V and 1 base from J, the gap between germline ends came to 12 bases. The CDR3 length is 14 residues. CDR3 sequence (DNA): TGTGCCAGCAGCCAAAGCGTACAGTCCTACGAGCAGTACTTC. Protein sequence: CASSQSVQSYEQYF.

This rearrangement joins TRBV4-1 to TRBJ2-5; D is unresolved. The CDR3 extends over 15 amino acids. V lost 1 base and J lost 5, with 14 bases in between. Germline V gene sequence: CDR1 MGHRA, CDR2 YSYEKL. The CDR3 loop is CASSQAAVVMETQYF. The DNA of the CDR3 is TGCGCCAGCAGCCAAGCGGCGGTAGTTATGGAGACCCAGTACTTC.

This chain joins TRBV12-3 or TRBV12-4 and TRBJ2-3; TRBD2 is a possible D gene (6 bases). This CDR3 is built from 15 residues. Trimming left V 3 bases short and J 0 bases short, with 10 bases between. The CDR3 protein is CASSFGSSSTDTQYF. CDR3 DNA sequence: TGTGCCAGCAGTTTCGGGAGTTCTAGCACAGATACGCAGTATTTT.

This chain links TRBV20-1 with TRBJ2-1; D remains ambiguous. Germline V gives CDR1 DFQATT, CDR2 SNEGSKA (reference sequence). Trimming cost V 6 bases and J 8 bases, with 8 bases left between them. This CDR3 has 10 amino acids. The CDR3 DNA reads as TGCAGTGCACGGGTGCATGAGCAGTTCTTC. This sequence encodes CSARVHEQFF.

This clonotype was counted between two and nine times. The chain couples TRBV27 to TRBJ2-3; 11 nucleotides line up with TRBD2. Trimming took 0 bases from V and 3 from J; bases not matched to a gene: 8. Germline CDR1 is MNHEY and CDR2 is SMNVEV (reference sequence). The CDR3 has 18 residues. As DNA, the CDR3 is TGTGCCAGCAGTTTATCTTTCCTAGCGGGAGGTGAGACAGATACGCAGTATTTT. This encodes CASSLSFLAGGETDTQYF.

Only a few counts were recorded for this clonotype. The rearrangement uses TRBV6-5 and TRBJ2-2; no clear D. This CDR3 spans 11 amino acids. The germline gives CDR1 MNHEY, CDR2 SVGAGI. The V gene lost 6 bases and the J gene lost 5 bases, with 4 bases spanning the gap. CDR3 bases: TGTGCCAGCAGGGAGACCGGGGAGCTGTTTTTT. It encodes CASRETGELFF.

This clonotype was seen a handful of times. V usage is TRBV11-2 and J usage is TRBJ2-7, with D perhaps being TRBD1 or TRBD2 (5 bases each). The germline V and J ends were trimmed by 5 bases and 0 bases, with 14 bases remaining between them. CDR3 size: 15 residues. The germline CDR1 and CDR2 sequences are SGHAT and FQNNGV. Written as DNA, the CDR3 is TGTGCCAGCAGCGAAACGGGGCCGAGCTCCTACGAGCAGTACGTC. Encoded protein: CASSETGPSSYEQYV.

The table lists this clonotype with many counts. The chain's CDR3 is CASSQEGRAYGYTF. The CDR3 DNA sequence: TGTGCCAGCAGCCAAGAGGGCAGGGCCTATGGCTACACCTTC. V is TRBV3-1 and J is TRBJ1-2, with a possible D match to TRBD1 (5 bases). Germline V gene data show CDR1 as LGHDT and CDR2 as YNNKEL (reference sequence). This CDR3 has 14 residues. V was cut by 0 bases and J by 4 bases, with 9 bases left in between.